Below are 15 T cell receptor beta chains sequenced from a single sample in a study of blood T cell repertoires in COVID-19 (dated by TCRdb to 2020 to 2021). The library was built by means of the immunoSEQ multiplex PCR assay. TCRdb carries this immuneACCESS record with in-frame sequences only. Its versions omit some clonotypes, under half of them owing to an unresolved V gene in the studies checked, with the rest unexplained. For this sample the table gives just over 70,000 clones, of which more than 75% were detected only once. The top ten constitute more than 7% of the sample. Sequencing was carried out using peripheral blood. Source of these receptors: a human donor in a cohort sampled during active COVID-19.

This clone was counted a single time. The chain has TRBV6-5 and TRBJ2-7; TRBD1 might be the D (6 bases). CDR1 is MNHEY, CDR2 SVGAGI, per germline. The CDR3 is made up of 14 amino acids. V was cut by 4 bases and J by 1 base, with 11 bases left in between. The CDR3, as DNA: TGTGCCAGCAGTTCGGACAGCTATTCCTACGAGCAGTACTTC. Translated, it gives CASSSDSYSYEQYF.

The chain couples TRBV27 to TRBJ1-1; TRBD1 agrees at 11 bases. The CDR3 sequence is 15 residues long. Looked up from germline, CDR1 is MNHEY and CDR2 is SMNVEV (reference sequence). V trimming: 5 bases; J trimming: 7 bases; junction bases outside the gene matches: 9. CDR3: CASSAGTGGRIEAFF. In DNA form, the CDR3 reads TGTGCCAGCAGTGCCGGGACAGGGGGTAGGATTGAAGCTTTCTTT.

This clone was detected only a few times. This sequence joins TRBV6-6 and TRBJ1-2; unclear D gene. Trimming cost V 6 bases and J 0 bases, with 5 bases left between them. This CDR3 has 12 amino acids. Germline V lookup: CDR1 MNHNY, CDR2 SVGAGI (reference sequence). The CDR3 reads CASRTSNYGYTF. For the CDR3, the DNA is TGTGCCAGCAGGACATCTAACTATGGCTACACCTTC.

The chain employs TRBV7-2 and TRBJ1-1; TRBD1 agrees at 7 bases. The V gene's germline CDR1 is SGHTA and CDR2 FQGNSA. This CDR3 contains 15 residues. The trim removed 2 bases at V and 1 base at J, leaving 4 bases unmatched. For the CDR3, the DNA is TGTGCCAGCAGCTTAAGACAGGGTTCGAACACTGAAGCTTTCTTT. As protein: CASSLRQGSNTEAFF.

The gene calls are TRBV9 and TRBJ2-2; 10 bases map to TRBD1. The germline V gene encodes CDR1 SGDLS and CDR2 YYNGEE. CDR3 length equals 16 residues. V lost 2 bases and J lost 5; bases outside the gene matches: 6. CDR3 nucleotides: TGTGCCAGCAGCGTCGGGACAGGGGACAATACCGGGGAGCTGTTTTTT. It translates to CASSVGTGDNTGELFF. The full variable domain, with the rest looked up from reference TRBV9 and TRBJ2-2, is DSGVTQTPKHLITATGQRVTLRCSPRSGDLSVYWYQQSLDQGLQFLIQYYNGEERAKGNILERFSAQQFPDLHSELNLSSLELGDSALYFCASSVGTGDNTGELFFGEGSRLTVL.

As to this clone: This same CDR3 is encoded by further DNA sequences in the sample. V and J are TRBV6-5 and TRBJ2-7; 7 nucleotides agree with TRBD1. This CDR3 has 12 amino acids. Germline V gene data show CDR1 as MNHEY and CDR2 as SVGAGI. The V gene end was trimmed by 8 bases and the J gene end by 3 bases; junction bases not matched to a gene: 4. CDR3 in DNA: TGTGCCAGCGGGGACAGCCTCTACGAGCAGTACTTC. Its translation: CASGDSLYEQYF.

The chain employs TRBV2 and TRBJ2-7; 13 nucleotides align to TRBD2. Germline CDR1 SNHLY, CDR2 FYNNEI. V trimming: 6 bases; J trimming: 3 bases; junction bases outside the gene matches: 5. This CDR3 spans 15 amino acids. CDR3 residues: CASRWTSGGGYEQYF. Written as DNA, the CDR3 is TGTGCCAGCAGATGGACTAGCGGGGGAGGCTACGAGCAGTACTTC.

The chain couples TRBV3-1 (or the pseudogene TRBV3-2) to TRBJ2-1, with 11 positions matching TRBD2. CDR1 and CDR2 (germline): LGHDT, YNNKEL (reference sequence). The CDR3 extends over 15 amino acids. The V and J ends lost 5 bases and 5 bases, in that order; junction bases with no gene match: 5. This chain's CDR3 is CASSSLAGGHNEQFF. CDR3 sequence (DNA): TGTGCCAGCAGCTCTTTAGCGGGGGGGCACAATGAGCAGTTCTTC.

The CDR3, as DNA: TGTGCCAGCAGCCTTTCTATCGGCTATGGCTACACCTTC. Encoded protein: CASSLSIGYGYTF. The chain has TRBV27 and TRBJ1-2, with no clear D. The CDR3 runs to 13 residues. The V end was cut by 6 bases, the J end by 4 bases, with 12 bases between. CDR1 is MNHEY and CDR2 is SMNVEV in the germline V gene (reference sequence).

The chain couples TRBV28 to TRBJ1-3, with 7 bases that match TRBD1. The germline V gene has CDR1 MDHEN and CDR2 SYDVKM. V trimming: 4 bases; J trimming: 0 bases; junction bases outside the gene matches: 15. This CDR3 is built from 19 residues. CDR3 sequence reads: CASSSPTYRGRDSGNTIYF. The CDR3 coding sequence is TGTGCCAGCAGTTCGCCCACTTACAGGGGAAGGGACTCTGGAAACACCATATATTTT.

The rearrangement joins TRBV30 to TRBJ2-1; 8 nucleotides align to TRBD2. The CDR3 is made up of 12 amino acids. Germline loops: CDR1 GTSNPN, CDR2 SVGIG (reference sequence). V shed 8 bases, J shed 5 bases, and the junction held 5 bases outside the gene matches. CDR3 in DNA: TGTGCCCTCCGGGGGGGAGACAATGAGCAGTTCTTC. Its translation is CALRGGDNEQFF.

The V call is TRBV4-3, the J call TRBJ1-1; 8 nucleotides align to TRBD1. Germline CDR1 reads LGHNA; CDR2 reads YSLEER. The trim removed 2 bases at V and 3 bases at J, leaving 11 bases unmatched. The CDR3 runs to 17 residues. Written as DNA, the CDR3 is TGCGCCAGCAGCCAAATCGGGACAGGACTTGCGGACACTGAAGCTTTCTTT. Translation gives CASSQIGTGLADTEAFF.

On this clone: A junction boundary mismatches the germline segment, possibly from a read error. This chain connects TRBV27 to TRBJ2-7; 7 nucleotides line up with TRBD1. The CDR3 has 13 residues. CDR1 and CDR2 from the germline V gene are MNHEY and SMNVEV (reference sequence). As DNA, the CDR3 is TGTGCCAGTGCCCCGGGACAGTTCTACGGGCAGTACTTC. Translated, it gives CASAPGQFYGQYF.

V is TRBV10-3 and J is TRBJ2-7; D perhaps matches TRBD2 (6 bases). Trimming shortened V by 4 bases and J by 2 bases, and 15 bases separated the two germline ends. Per germline, CDR1 ENHRY and CDR2 SYGVKD. The CDR3 is made up of 15 amino acids. DNA of the CDR3: TGTGCCATCAGTGCAGGGTCCGGCGGGACCTACGAGCAGTACTTC. Translation: CAISAGSGGTYEQYF.

This chain joins TRBV30 and TRBJ1-2; tentatively, D is TRBD1 (6 bases). V was shortened by 7 bases and J by 2 bases, with 14 bases between the two germline ends. The CDR3 contains 13 residues. Germline-derived CDR1 and CDR2 are GTSNPN and SVGIG (reference sequence). The DNA of the CDR3 is TGTGCCTCTTCCCCACAGGGAAACTATGGCTACACCTTC. This translates into CASSPQGNYGYTF.